Reported below is one TCR beta chain. Its target is unknown. The V and J ends lost 6 bases and 10 bases, in that order; junction bases with no gene match: 11. CDR3 length: 15 residues. CDR1 and CDR2 (germline): LNHNV, YYDKDF (reference sequence). Primers included in the PCR were 60 Vbeta and 13 Jbeta primers. Assay: immunoSEQ multiplex PCR; the TCRdb copy retains only in-frame clones and omits some. This table has about 210,000 clones, around 83% appearing once. Donors showed nominal health when sampled, although they likely had unrecorded immune exposures. This sample is part of a study of cytomegalovirus exposure and HLA in healthy donors. For the study at large: Out of about 360 genotyped donors, roughly 78% belonged to the Caucasian-associated ancestry cluster. Study results and limitations: CMV serostatus alone was available as immune exposure information. Associated with cytomegalovirus, according to the listing, were 150 to 200 TCR beta chains.

The V call is TRBV15, the J call TRBJ1-6, with TRBD1 identical over 8 bases. Sequencing was carried out using PBMCs. The sequence derives from a woman between 45 and 65 years old in good health and CMV-seropositive. Here the CDR3 reads CATRSDRGPISPLHF. In nucleotides, the CDR3 is TGTGCCACCAGAAGCGACAGGGGCCCAATCTCACCCCTCCACTTT.